Below are 27 T cell receptor beta chains sequenced from a single sample in a study of T cell responses to AZD1222 COVID-19 vaccine. TCRdb keeps only in-frame clones here, not all; method: immunoSEQ multiplex PCR. The sample carries over 95,000 clones, around 89% recorded once. The material sequenced was peripheral blood, taken 28 days after the second AZD1222 dose. These receptors were obtained from an adult who received the AZD1222 COVID-19 vaccine.

The chain couples TRBV5-1 to TRBJ2-7; the D call may be TRBD1 or TRBD2 (5 bases each). V was trimmed by 4 bases and J by 1 base, leaving 15 bases between them. The germline V gene encodes CDR1 SGHRS and CDR2 YFSETQ. The CDR3 contains 15 residues. The CDR3 loop is CASSPRDGGSYEQYF. As DNA, the CDR3 is TGCGCCAGCAGCCCCCGGGACGGCGGGTCCTACGAGCAGTACTTC.

The genes are TRBV9 and TRBJ2-7; 12 nucleotides agree with TRBD2. V lost 2 bases, J lost 7 bases, and 7 bases stayed unmatched. The V gene's germline CDR1 is SGDLS and CDR2 YYNGEE. This CDR3 comprises 15 residues. As DNA, the CDR3 is TGTGCCAGCAGCGTGACTAGCGGGGGACCAAGGGAGCAGTACTTC. Amino acid sequence: CASSVTSGGPREQYF.

V gene TRBV28 combines with J gene TRBJ1-2; TRBD1 agrees at 9 bases. Germline V gives CDR1 MDHEN, CDR2 SYDVKM. The CDR3 has 15 residues. V trimming: 5 bases; J trimming: 5 bases; junction bases outside the gene matches: 9. This CDR3 is CASSGTGTGLYGYTF. The DNA of the CDR3 is TGTGCCAGCAGTGGGACCGGGACAGGGTTATATGGCTACACCTTC.

The table lists this clone with a count of one. The CDR3 sequence: CASSLQGATEAFF. In DNA form, the CDR3 reads TGTGCCAGCAGTTTACAGGGGGCCACTGAAGCTTTCTTT. The V gene is TRBV6-2 or TRBV6-3, the J gene TRBJ1-1; 9 bases are shared with TRBD1. The trim removed 4 bases at V and 4 bases at J, leaving 1 base unmatched. The V gene's germline CDR1 is MNHEY and CDR2 SVGEGT. This CDR3 is 13 amino acids long.

The genes are TRBV7-2 and TRBJ2-5, with TRBD1 matching over 8 bases. Per the germline V gene, CDR1 is SGHTA and CDR2 is FQGNSA. V lost 4 bases and J lost 5; bases outside the gene matches: 6. The CDR3 length is 14 residues. The CDR3 sequence: CASSWQGALETQYF. CDR3 DNA sequence: TGTGCCAGCAGCTGGCAGGGGGCCCTGGAGACCCAGTACTTC.

A remark on this clone: With a much larger clone just one base away, this may be a read error. Other DNA variants within this sample encode the same CDR3. This chain joins TRBV14 and TRBJ1-3; no clear D. Germline CDR1 is SGHDN and CDR2 is FVKESK. The germline V and J ends were trimmed by 4 bases and 0 bases, with 1 base remaining between them. The CDR3 sequence is 12 residues long. CDR3 DNA: TGTGCCAGCAGCCCCTCTGGAAACACCATATATTTT. Translating gives CASSPSGNTIYF.

The chain recombines TRBV6-1 with TRBJ2-3; 11 bases are a match to TRBD2. The CDR3 loop spans 16 amino acids. Trimming cost V 3 bases and J 5 bases; bases outside gene matches: 7. Germline V gene sequence: CDR1 MNHNS, CDR2 SASEGT. The CDR3 nucleotides read TGTGCCAGCAGTGACCCTAGCGGGGGGCGGAAAGATACGCAGTATTTT. Amino acids: CASSDPSGGRKDTQYF.

This chain uses TRBV5-4 with TRBJ2-1; 7 bases are shared with TRBD2. The CDR3 has 13 amino acids. Looked up from germline, CDR1 is SGHNT and CDR2 is YYREEE (reference sequence). V trimming: 7 bases; J trimming: 4 bases; junction bases outside the gene matches: 5. As DNA, the CDR3 is TGTGCCAGCGGAGCCGGGAGGTACAATGAGCAGTTCTTC. Protein product: CASGAGRYNEQFF.

The V call is TRBV14, the J call TRBJ2-2; 8 bases line up with TRBD1. The CDR3 has 17 amino acids. The V and J ends lost 2 bases and 5 bases, in that order; junction bases with no gene match: 10. Germline V gene lookup returns CDR1 SGHDN and CDR2 FVKESK. In DNA, the CDR3 is TGTGCCAGCAGCCAACACCGGGCAGGGGGCGAGACCGGGGAGCTGTTTTTT. It codes for CASSQHRAGGETGELFF.

The chain is built from TRBV7-9 and TRBJ1-6; tentative D call: TRBD1 (6 bases). V was cut by 4 bases and J by 6 bases, with 10 bases left in between. The CDR3 sequence is 14 residues long. Germline V gene lookup returns CDR1 SEHNR and CDR2 FQNEAQ (reference sequence). DNA of the CDR3: TGTGCCAGCAGCTCAGGGACAATTAATTCACCCCTCCACTTT. This codes for CASSSGTINSPLHF.

This clone was observed once. The gene calls are TRBV7-9 and TRBJ2-1, with a possible D match to TRBD2 (5 bases). V was shortened by 5 bases and J by 9 bases, with 14 bases between the two germline ends. The CDR3 runs 13 residues. The germline V gene encodes CDR1 SEHNR and CDR2 FQNEAQ (reference sequence). In nucleotides, the CDR3 is TGTGCCAGCAGCGCCCAAACTAGTACTGAGCAGTTCTTC. Translated: CASSAQTSTEQFF.

This chain connects TRBV5-1 to TRBJ2-2; D is unclear. Per germline, CDR1 SGHRS and CDR2 YFSETQ. This CDR3 is built from 12 residues. V lost 0 bases and J 7 bases, leaving 4 bases between the germline ends. The CDR3 DNA reads TGCGCCAGCAGCTTGGTTGGCGGGGAGCTGTTTTTT. This translates into CASSLVGGELFF.

The chain recombines TRBV7-9 with TRBJ1-2, with D perhaps TRBD1 (5 bases). V lost 1 base and J 1 base, leaving 13 bases between the germline ends. CDR1 is SEHNR and CDR2 is FQNEAQ in the germline V gene (reference sequence). This CDR3 comprises 16 residues. The CDR3 here is CASSLVGAELNYGYTF. The CDR3 DNA sequence: TGTGCCAGCAGCTTAGTCGGGGCGGAACTTAACTATGGCTACACCTTC. Drawing the rest from reference TRBV7-9 and TRBJ1-2, the complete variable domain is DTGVSQNPRHKITKRGQNVTFRCDPISEHNRLYWYRQTLGQGPEFLTYFQNEAQLEKSRLLSDRFSAERPKGSFSTLEIQRTEQGDSAMYLCASSLVGAELNYGYTFGSGTRLTVV.

This clone came up once. This chain joins TRBV2 and TRBJ1-5; D possibly corresponds to TRBD1 (5 bases). V was shortened by 6 bases and J by 4 bases, with 10 bases between the two germline ends. The CDR3 extends over 13 amino acids. CDR1 and CDR2 (germline): SNHLY, FYNNEI. The CDR3 here is CASRAGGNQPQHF. Here the CDR3 DNA reads TGTGCCAGCAGAGCCGGGGGAAATCAGCCCCAGCATTTT.

The chain has TRBV3-1 (or the pseudogene TRBV3-2) and TRBJ2-6; no clear D. Trimming removed 4 bases at V and 4 bases at J, with 8 bases between. Germline CDR1 LGHDT, CDR2 YNNKEL (reference sequence). This CDR3 is built from 14 residues. This chain's CDR3 is CASSPQEGANVLTF. CDR3 nucleotides: TGTGCCAGCAGCCCGCAGGAGGGGGCCAACGTCCTGACTTTC.

V is TRBV7-2 and J is TRBJ1-2; D unclear. The V gene's germline CDR1 is SGHTA and CDR2 FQGNSA. The CDR3 totals 11 residues. V was trimmed by 5 bases and J by 5 bases, leaving 6 bases between them. The CDR3 bases are TGTGCCAGCAGCGGACGGTATGGCTACACCTTC. This translates into CASSGRYGYTF.

The chain recombines TRBV10-1 with TRBJ2-1; D might be TRBD2 (5 bases). Trimming removed 0 bases at V and 5 bases at J, with 17 bases between. Germline V gives CDR1 WNHNN, CDR2 SYGVQD (reference sequence). The CDR3 totals 17 residues. The CDR3 sequence: CASSESNLPGLDNEQFF. CDR3 nucleotides: TGCGCCAGCAGTGAGTCGAATTTACCAGGACTTGACAATGAGCAGTTCTTC.

The chain joins TRBV6-2 or TRBV6-3 to TRBJ2-2, with D unclear. The CDR3 covers 13 residues. Looked up from germline, CDR1 is MNHEY and CDR2 is SVGEGT. Trimming removed 2 bases at V and 6 bases at J, with 7 bases between. The CDR3 DNA follows: TGTGCCAGCAGTTACCAGGAGTCCGGGGAGCTGTTTTTT. It is translated as CASSYQESGELFF.

The gene calls are TRBV6-1 and TRBJ1-1, with D unclear. The V end was cut by 5 bases, the J end by 4 bases, with 11 bases between. Germline V gene lookup returns CDR1 MNHNS and CDR2 SASEGT. This CDR3 has 13 residues. The CDR3 bases are TGTGCCAGCAGTTCTCTGGGTACCACTGAAGCTTTCTTT. It yields the protein CASSSLGTTEAFF.

This clone showed up just a few times. Other DNA sequences in the same sample also yield this CDR3. The chain carries TRBV3-1 (or the pseudogene TRBV3-2) and TRBJ2-7, with D hard to call. The CDR3 loop spans 11 amino acids. V lost 5 bases and J lost 1, with 3 bases in between. The V gene's germline CDR1 is LGHDT and CDR2 YNNKEL (reference sequence). The CDR3 coding sequence is TGTGCCAGCAGCACATCCTACGAGCAGTACTTC. Its translation is CASSTSYEQYF.

The chain has TRBV7-9 and TRBJ2-2; 7 bases are shared with TRBD1. CDR3 length: 13 residues. The germline V gene has CDR1 SEHNR and CDR2 FQNEAQ (reference sequence). Trimming cost V 6 bases and J 6 bases; bases outside gene matches: 4. In DNA form, the CDR3 reads TGTGCCAGCAGACCGACAGGGCCCGGGGAGCTGTTTTTT. Translated, it gives CASRPTGPGELFF.

V is TRBV7-2 and J is TRBJ2-7; the match to TRBD2 covers 8 bases. CDR3 length equals 15 residues. The J segment lost 6 bases and the V segment lost 1 base, leaving 8 bases of the junction unmatched. The V gene's germline CDR1 is SGHTA and CDR2 FQGNSA. The CDR3 protein is CASSLVGNSGAEQYF. The CDR3, as DNA: TGTGCCAGCAGCTTAGTGGGGAATAGCGGGGCCGAGCAGTACTTC. Complete variable domain (other parts from reference TRBV7-2 and TRBJ2-7): GAGVSQSPSNKVTEKGKDVELRCDPISGHTALYWYRQSLGQGLEFLIYFQGNSAPDKSGLPSDRFSAERTGGSVSTLTIQRTQQEDSAVYLCASSLVGNSGAEQYFGPGTRLTVT.

CDR3 in amino acids: CASSRQGVDGYTF. For the CDR3, the DNA is TGTGCCAGCAGCCGACAGGGGGTCGATGGCTACACCTTC. This sequence joins TRBV7-9 and TRBJ1-2; 9 bases are a match to TRBD1. V dropped 5 bases and J dropped 6; count of bases not matched to a gene: 4. Germline V gene lookup returns CDR1 SEHNR and CDR2 FQNEAQ (reference sequence). CDR3 length: 13 residues.

The chain is built from TRBV11-3 and TRBJ2-1; 7 bases are shared with TRBD1. The junction had 18 bases not matched to a gene; V was cut back by 5 bases and J by 11 bases. CDR1 and CDR2 from the germline V gene are SGHNT and YENEEA. The CDR3 is 16 residues long. The CDR3 spells CASSQRQGRGFGQQFF. Here the CDR3 DNA reads TGTGCCAGCAGCCAGAGACAGGGAAGAGGCTTTGGGCAGCAGTTCTTC.

The gene calls are TRBV19 and TRBJ1-3, with D possibly being TRBD1 (6 bases). The germline gives CDR1 LNHDA, CDR2 SQIVND (reference sequence). The CDR3 sequence is 17 residues long. The V gene lost 7 bases and the J gene lost 0 bases, with 19 bases spanning the gap. CDR3 region: CASNISPGDASGNTIYF. The DNA for the CDR3 is TGTGCCAGTAACATCTCCCCAGGGGACGCCTCTGGAAACACCATATATTTT.

V usage is TRBV5-6 and J usage is TRBJ1-2; TRBD1 is a possible D gene (5 bases). Trimming shortened V by 6 bases and J by 0 bases, and 12 bases separated the two germline ends. From germline, CDR1 is SGHDT and CDR2 YYEEEE. The CDR3 has 14 residues. CDR3 loop: CASTWGGSNYGYTF. CDR3 bases: TGTGCCAGCACCTGGGGGGGATCTAACTATGGCTACACCTTC.

This clone came up once. The CDR3 here is CASSPRTVDGYTF. The CDR3 DNA reads as TGTGCCAGCTCACCAAGAACGGTAGATGGCTACACCTTC. The gene calls are TRBV18 and TRBJ1-2, with unresolved D. Germline lookup yields CDR1 KGHSH and CDR2 LQKENI. This CDR3 has 13 amino acids. V lost 2 bases, J lost 6 bases, and 10 bases lay in between.